Following are 6 T cell receptor beta chains from one sample sequenced in a study of identical twins. TCRdb analysed the 5' RACE reads with MiXCR anew, one entry per CDR3 protein. The data contain 520,000 or so distinct CDR3 sequences, less than 25% of them seen just once; the ten biggest clones take up around 0.9%. Separately, the same data were catalogued under a study of T cells expressing NK-cell markers.

The sample was CD4+ T cells sorted from blood. The receptors originated from a woman under 30 in good health.

There are a few counts of this clonotype. This chain connects TRBV20-1 to TRBJ2-2; 10 nucleotides line up with TRBD2. From germline, CDR1 is DFQATT and CDR2 SNEGSKA (reference sequence). This CDR3 has 15 amino acids. V lost 3 bases, J lost 8 bases, and 9 bases stayed unmatched. CDR3 protein: CSASPSGRLAGELFF. For the CDR3, the DNA is TGCAGTGCTAGCCCTAGCGGGAGACTCGCAGGGGAGCTGTTTTTT.

The table lists this clonotype with many counts. CDR3 DNA sequence: TGCGCCAGCAGCTGGGGATTCGACAGGGAAAATGAGCAGTTCTTC. Translation gives CASSWGFDRENEQFF. The chain links TRBV5-1 to TRBJ2-1; 7 nucleotides agree with TRBD1. The CDR3 length is 15 residues. Germline values: CDR1 SGHRS, CDR2 YFSETQ. V lost 3 bases and J lost 7; bases outside the gene matches: 10.

The V gene is TRBV9, the J gene TRBJ1-2; TRBD1 agrees at 7 bases. The ends lost 4 bases at V and 0 bases at J; junction bases unmatched: 6. Germline-derived CDR1 and CDR2 are SGDLS and YYNGEE. This CDR3 is built from 15 residues. The DNA for the CDR3 is TGTGCCAGCAGCAGAGGCGGGACAGCTAACTATGGCTACACCTTC. It is translated as CASSRGGTANYGYTF.

The V call is TRBV6-1, the J call TRBJ2-5; D is perhaps TRBD1 (6 bases). Germline CDR1 MNHNS, CDR2 SASEGT. V was shortened by 6 bases and J by 5 bases, with 13 bases between the two germline ends. This CDR3 is built from 13 residues. CDR3 residues: CASRSGAQETQYF. In DNA, the CDR3 is TGTGCCAGCAGATCAGGGGCTCAGGAGACCCAGTACTTC.

V gene TRBV7-3 combines with J gene TRBJ2-3, with 7 bases lining up with TRBD2. CDR3 length: 17 residues. The germline V gene has CDR1 SGHTA and CDR2 FQGTGA. Trimming removed 2 bases from V and 0 bases from J; junction bases left unmatched: 8. CDR3 loop: CASSLRGTGGSTDTQYF. For the CDR3, the DNA is TGTGCCAGCAGCTTACGTGGTACGGGGGGAAGCACAGATACGCAGTATTTT.

This clonotype was observed a handful of times. The genes are TRBV28 and TRBJ2-1, with 7 bases fitting TRBD1. Germline V CDR1 and CDR2: MDHEN, SYDVKM. Germline trimming cut 3 bases from V and 4 bases from J; bases unmatched to any gene: 6. The CDR3 totals 15 residues. CDR3: CASSFEGTAYNEQFF. CDR3 DNA: TGTGCCAGCAGTTTTGAGGGGACAGCTTACAATGAGCAGTTCTTC.